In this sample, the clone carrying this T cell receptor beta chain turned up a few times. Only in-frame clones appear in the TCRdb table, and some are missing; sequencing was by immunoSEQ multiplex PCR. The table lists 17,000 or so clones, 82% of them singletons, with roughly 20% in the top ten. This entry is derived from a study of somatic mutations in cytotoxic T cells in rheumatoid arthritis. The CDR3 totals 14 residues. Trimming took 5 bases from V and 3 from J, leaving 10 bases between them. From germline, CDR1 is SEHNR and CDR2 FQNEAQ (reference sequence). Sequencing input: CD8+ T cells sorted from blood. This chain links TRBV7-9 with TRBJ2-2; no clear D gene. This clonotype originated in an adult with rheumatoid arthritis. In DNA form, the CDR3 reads TGTGCCAGCAGCCCGACTTTCGACACCGGGGAGCTGTTTTTT. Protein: CASSPTFDTGELFF.